These 2 T cell receptor beta chains originate from one sample sequenced in a study of blood T cell repertoires in COVID-19. Only in-frame clones appear in the TCRdb table, and some are missing; sequencing was by immunoSEQ multiplex PCR. The data show some 250,000 clones, 82% seen once. The sequencing sample was made of peripheral blood. These receptors were collected from a woman in her fifties or sixties with active or convalescent COVID-19.

This clone was seen only a few times. V usage is TRBV30 and J usage is TRBJ1-5; 7 bases map to TRBD1. The CDR3 has 13 amino acids. Per the germline V gene, CDR1 is GTSNPN and CDR2 is SVGIG (reference sequence). Losses at the gene ends were 7 bases for V and 3 bases for J; bases not matched to a gene: 6. The CDR3 region is CALQQGPNQPQHF. The CDR3 nucleotides are TGTGCCTTACAACAGGGGCCCAATCAGCCCCAGCATTTT.

V is TRBV2 and J is TRBJ1-6; D unclear. The CDR3 contains 12 residues. V lost 2 bases and J lost 10, with 6 bases in between. Germline V gene lookup returns CDR1 SNHLY and CDR2 FYNNEI. The CDR3 region is CASSEIGSPLHF. The CDR3 DNA sequence: TGTGCCAGCAGTGAAATCGGGTCACCCCTCCACTTT.